This T cell receptor (beta chain) was observed in a study of cytomegalovirus exposure and HLA in healthy donors. Study-wide results and caveats: Both high specificity and high sensitivity reportedly marked the classifier's diagnosis of cytomegalovirus status. Many donors carried some public TCRs, although rarity characterized most TCR sequences. The study labeled more than 150 TCR beta chains cytomegalovirus-associated.

V lost 2 bases to trimming and J lost 0 bases, with 9 bases between them. CDR1 and CDR2 from the germline V gene are MNHEY and SVGAGI. The CDR3 is 15 amino acids. Data came from immunoSEQ multiplex PCR; TCRdb stores just in-frame clones and leaves some out. Seen here are around 150,000 clones, about 90% observed once, and the top ten hold about 3%. Details on this clone: What it recognizes is unknown.

The approximately 120-subject validation cohort, separate from the roughly 700-subject first cohort, included the donors. The sample taken for sequencing was PBMCs. This rearrangement joins TRBV6-5 to TRBJ2-3; D is possibly TRBD1 (5 bases). This sequence originates from a woman between 18 and 29 years old in good health and CMV-seropositive. CDR3 nucleotides: TGTGCCAGCAGTTACGCCAGGGCTAGCACAGATACGCAGTATTTT. Translating it yields CASSYARASTDTQYF.